This T cell receptor (beta chain) appears in the sequencing data of a study of shared clonotypes between healthy human individuals. The study, taken as a whole, reports: Naive subsets usually exceeded memory subsets in estimated richness.

V lost 8 bases to trimming and J lost 14 bases; unmatched junction nucleotides: 14. In germline, CDR1 is SGHTS, CDR2 YDEGEE. The CDR3 is 12 amino acids. Details on this clone: What it recognizes is unknown.

Produced via immunoSEQ multiplex PCR; TCRdb's table is partial and in-frame only. The table records 850,000 to 1,200,000 clones, about 76% of them present only once. Every donor, a Caucasian adult, lived in Nashville, Tennessee. Memory CD4+ cells were the fraction left after CD45RA+ naive selection. The chain is built from TRBV5-8 and TRBJ1-2, with 8 bases identical to TRBD1. This receptor was obtained from a man younger than 30 in good health. The sequenced sample was memory CD4+ T cells sorted from blood. Indicated subset: CD45RA-negative fraction. In DNA, the CDR3 is TGTGCCAGACGCCCGAGACAGGGGTTAGATACCTTC. As protein: CARRPRQGLDTF.